This T cell receptor beta chain was observed in a study of OX40 agonist ivuxolimab in advanced cancers. Study-wide results and caveats: In the expanded peripheral T cells, antigen specificity was never determined. In general, CD8+ T cells held more expanded clones than CD4+ did, on average. The study observed clonal expansion of CD4+ and CD8+ blood T cells by week 6 at 0.1 to 3.0 mg/kg.

Repertoires were generated with immunoSEQ multiplex PCR, while TCRdb's copy carries only in-frame clones and drops some. The top ten clones hold roughly 0.68% of a sample with 65,000 to 90,000 clones, around nine tenths of them seen once. The CDR3 is 15 residues long. V was cut by 6 bases and J by 4 bases, with 15 bases left in between. CDR1 is MDHEN, CDR2 SYDVKM, per germline. A word on this clone: Antigen specificity is unknown.

The source of this sequence is an adult with an advanced solid tumor such as melanoma, head and neck, liver or kidney cancer. Sequencing used CD4+ or CD8+ T cells sorted from blood, obtained in a trial of the OX40 agonist ivuxolimab. The chain is built from TRBV28 and TRBJ2-2; D is possibly TRBD1 (6 bases). The CDR3 is CASRKTGSGTGELFF. The DNA of the CDR3 is TGTGCCAGCAGAAAAACAGGGTCGGGCACCGGGGAGCTGTTTTTT.